Below, 12 T cell receptor beta chains from the same sample are listed, as sequenced in a study of blood T cell repertoires in COVID-19. Assay: immunoSEQ multiplex PCR; the TCRdb copy retains only in-frame clones and omits some. The sample lists tens of thousands of clones, about nine tenths occurring once. Sequenced material: peripheral blood. Receptors were obtained from a man aged 45-60 years with active or convalescent COVID-19.

Written as DNA, the CDR3 is TGTGCCAGCAGCCAAGATAGCTCCACTAATGAAAAACTGTTTTTT. Protein sequence: CASSQDSSTNEKLFF. The rearrangement links TRBV14 to TRBJ1-4; D is uncertain. Trimming removed 0 bases at V and 2 bases at J, with 7 bases between. The germline V gene encodes CDR1 SGHDN and CDR2 FVKESK. The length of the CDR3 is 15 residues.

This sequence joins TRBV5-1 and TRBJ2-2; TRBD1 is a possible D gene (6 bases). The V end lost 2 bases, the J end lost 6 bases, and 11 bases lay between the germline ends. Germline assignment: CDR1 SGHRS and CDR2 YFSETQ. The CDR3 covers 14 residues. The CDR3 sequence: CASSFLQGSGELFF. The DNA of the CDR3 is TGCGCCAGCAGCTTTTTACAGGGCTCCGGGGAGCTGTTTTTT.

V gene TRBV2 combines with J gene TRBJ1-6; maybe TRBD1 (5 bases). Trimming stripped 6 bases from V and 6 bases from J, with 18 bases between. The CDR3 is 16 residues long. Germline lookup yields CDR1 SNHLY and CDR2 FYNNEI. As DNA, the CDR3 is TGTGCCAGCAGGGCCCGACCGGGACTGGGTAATTCACCCCTCCACTTT. Translating gives CASRARPGLGNSPLHF. Looking up the rest from reference TRBV2 and TRBJ1-6 gives the full variable domain: EPEVTQTPSHQVTQMGQEVILRCVPISNHLYFYWYRQILGQKVEFLVSFYNNEISEKSEIFDDQFSVERPDGSNFTLKIRSTKLEDSAMYFCASRARPGLGNSPLHFGNGTRLTVT.

This sequence joins TRBV7-6 and TRBJ1-5; D not certain. The CDR3 loop spans 13 amino acids. V lost 5 bases and J lost 4, with 9 bases in between. Germline CDR1 and CDR2: SGHVS and FNYEAQ. The CDR3, as DNA: TGTGCCAGCAGCCCAAGAGAAAATCAGCCCCAGCATTTT. Translating it yields CASSPRENQPQHF.

The V call is TRBV11-2, the J call TRBJ1-3, with a weak D call TRBD1 (6 bases). CDR3 length equals 17 residues. Trimming took 6 bases from V and 1 from J, leaving 19 bases between them. The germline V gene encodes CDR1 SGHAT and CDR2 FQNNGV. CDR3 residues: CASSPRGGQLSGNTIYF. CDR3 in DNA: TGTGCCAGCAGTCCTAGAGGCGGACAGCTGTCTGGAAACACCATATATTTT.

CDR3: CASSSIGRGGTEAFF. DNA for the CDR3: TGTGCCAGCAGTAGTATAGGACGGGGAGGGACTGAAGCTTTCTTT. This chain connects TRBV6-5 to TRBJ1-1; D gene ambiguous. The CDR3 spans 15 residues. CDR1 MNHEY and CDR2 SVGAGI come from the germline V gene. Between the trimmed V and J ends, which lost 5 bases and 5 bases, there was a span of 18 bases.

DNA for the CDR3: TGTGCCAGCAGTGCGGGCAGGGAAAGGAATCAGCCCCAGCATTTT. Its protein is CASSAGRERNQPQHF. The rearrangement joins TRBV2 to TRBJ1-5; possibly TRBD1 for D (5 bases). The CDR3 contains 15 residues. Germline V CDR1 and CDR2: SNHLY, FYNNEI. V shed 4 bases and J shed 4 bases, with 14 bases lying between them.

The chain couples TRBV7-9 to TRBJ2-1; TRBD2 aligns across 13 bases. This CDR3 is 18 amino acids long. The junction had 7 bases not matched to a gene; V was cut back by 5 bases and J by 0 bases. Germline CDR1 and CDR2: SEHNR and FQNEAQ (reference sequence). As DNA, the CDR3 is TGTGCCAGCAGCCCCGATCGGACTAGCGGGAGCTCCTACAATGAGCAGTTCTTC. Encoded protein: CASSPDRTSGSSYNEQFF.

The chain carries TRBV4-3 and TRBJ1-5; TRBD1 might be the D (6 bases). The CDR3 spans 17 residues. Trimming stripped 1 base from V and 2 bases from J, with 15 bases between. CDR1 is LGHNA and CDR2 is YSLEER in the germline V gene. CDR3 in DNA: TGCGCCAGCAGCCAAGGTATAACAGGGATGGGCAATCAGCCCCAGCATTTT. Amino acid sequence: CASSQGITGMGNQPQHF.

The chain's CDR3 is CAISEMVGNSPLHF. The CDR3 nucleotides read TGTGCCATCAGTGAGATGGTCGGTAATTCACCCCTCCACTTT. This chain joins TRBV10-3 and TRBJ1-6; D not certain. This CDR3 spans 14 amino acids. Looked up from germline, CDR1 is ENHRY and CDR2 is SYGVKD. Trimming left V 2 bases short and J 6 bases short, with 8 bases between.

The genes are TRBV27 and TRBJ2-3; 7 bases map to TRBD1. The CDR3 runs to 13 residues. Germline V lookup: CDR1 MNHEY, CDR2 SMNVEV (reference sequence). The J segment lost 1 base and the V segment lost 6 bases, leaving 1 base of the junction unmatched. This CDR3 is CASSTGGTDTQYF. CDR3 DNA sequence: TGTGCCAGCAGCACAGGGGGCACAGATACGCAGTATTTT.

This chain uses TRBV29-1 with TRBJ2-1; 7 positions match TRBD2. Looked up from germline, CDR1 is SQVTM and CDR2 is ANQGSEA. V gave up 6 bases and J gave up 2 bases; unmatched junction bases: 10. The CDR3 runs to 15 residues. CDR3 nucleotide sequence: TGCAGCGTGAATCGGGGAGGGCCCCCCTACAATGAGCAGTTCTTC. Translation gives CSVNRGGPPYNEQFF.